This TCR beta chain was found in a study of cytomegalovirus exposure and HLA in healthy donors. Broader study findings: TCR beta V- and J-gene trimming was later associated with a missense DCLRE1C variant.

In this sample, this clone turned up a few times. Its antigen is not known. The PCR ran on 60 Vbeta and 13 Jbeta primers. Sequencing used immunoSEQ multiplex PCR; TCRdb keeps in-frame clones, though not all of them. The sample lists 65,000 to 95,000 clones; around 77% were seen once. This receptor was taken from a man aged 50-60 years in good health and CMV-seronegative. The specimen sequenced was PBMCs.

The CDR3 nucleotides are TGCAGCGTTGTAGGGGTCCCTGAAGCTTTCTTT. The encoded protein is CSVVGVPEAFF. V is TRBV29-1 and J is TRBJ1-1; weak D call: TRBD1 (5 bases). The CDR3 loop spans 11 amino acids. Germline V gene sequence: CDR1 SQVTM, CDR2 ANQGSEA. The V end was cut by 4 bases, the J end by 6 bases, with 9 bases between.